Shown below are 29 T cell receptor beta chains from a single sample sequenced in a study of cytomegalovirus exposure and HLA in healthy donors. The PCR ran on 60 Vbeta and 13 Jbeta primers. Using immunoSEQ multiplex PCR, the repertoire was profiled, and TCRdb retains in-frame clones only, with some absent. The sample holds approximately 170,000 clones, 65% to 80% seen once. Sequencing was carried out using PBMCs. The receptors originated from a man aged 18 to 35 in good health and CMV-seropositive.

The chain links TRBV7-2 to TRBJ2-6, with D possibly TRBD2 on 7 matching bases. V lost 5 bases and J 2 bases, leaving 10 bases between the germline ends. The CDR3 is 15 residues long. Germline assignment: CDR1 SGHTA and CDR2 FQGNSA. The CDR3: CASSRGATGANVLTF. In DNA, the CDR3 is TGTGCCAGCAGCCGGGGGGCGACTGGGGCCAACGTCCTGACTTTC.

The rearrangement uses TRBV18 and TRBJ2-2; 8 bases agree with TRBD2. This CDR3 is built from 15 residues. V shed 6 bases and J 2 bases; nucleotides not matched to a gene: 5. The V gene's germline CDR1 is KGHSH and CDR2 LQKENI. CDR3 protein: CASSPSGGNTGELFF. CDR3 bases: TGTGCCAGCTCCCCGAGCGGGGGAAACACCGGGGAGCTGTTTTTT.

The chain links TRBV5-5 to TRBJ2-1; TRBD2 matches 7 bases. The V gene's germline CDR1 is SGHKS and CDR2 YYEKEE (reference sequence). V was pared by 3 bases and J by 9 bases, with 12 bases of the junction left unmatched. This CDR3 is built from 15 residues. CDR3 protein: CASSSERDPSGEQFF. CDR3 bases: TGTGCCAGCAGCTCTGAGCGGGACCCCTCGGGTGAGCAGTTCTTC.

The chain recombines TRBV4-1 with TRBJ2-1; tentatively, D is TRBD2 (6 bases). Trimming took off 0 bases at V and 5 bases at J, with 23 bases between the two ends. This CDR3 has 19 residues. Germline V gene data show CDR1 as MGHRA and CDR2 as YSYEKL. The CDR3 coding sequence is TGCGCCAGCAGCCAAGATTCAATCCCTACCGGGAGAGGGAACAATGAGCAGTTCTTC. This sequence encodes CASSQDSIPTGRGNNEQFF.

The chain joins TRBV7-2 to TRBJ1-2; possible D gene TRBD1, 6 bases. V was shortened by 3 bases and J by 6 bases, with 11 bases between the two germline ends. CDR3 length: 13 amino acids. The germline V gene encodes CDR1 SGHTA and CDR2 FQGNSA. CDR3 protein: CASSFTDSNGYTF. CDR3 DNA: TGTGCCAGCAGCTTCACGGACAGTAATGGCTACACCTTC.

This chain uses TRBV4-2 with TRBJ1-5; TRBD1 agrees at 7 bases. The CDR3 runs to 17 residues. The V segment lost 0 bases and the J segment 5 bases; nucleotides outside the gene matches: 10. Germline CDR1 reads LGHNA; CDR2 reads YNFKEQ. The CDR3 reads CASSQEGVNRGDQPQHF. In DNA form, the CDR3 reads TGTGCCAGCAGCCAAGAAGGCGTTAACAGGGGTGATCAGCCCCAGCATTTT.

Concerning this clone: The identical CDR3 is also encoded by other nucleotide sequences in the sample. The V call is TRBV27, the J call TRBJ1-1; D ambiguous. In germline, CDR1 is MNHEY, CDR2 SMNVEV (reference sequence). Trimming cost V 2 bases and J 1 base, with 5 bases left between them. This CDR3 has 13 amino acids. Here the CDR3 reads CASSLSRNTEAFF. The DNA of the CDR3 is TGTGCCAGCAGTTTAAGTAGGAACACTGAAGCTTTCTTT.

The V gene is TRBV5-1, the J gene TRBJ2-3, with a tentative D call TRBD1 (5 bases). CDR3 length equals 15 residues. Germline V gene sequence: CDR1 SGHRS, CDR2 YFSETQ. Trimming removed 0 bases at V and 2 bases at J, with 10 bases between. This CDR3 reads CASSLVTEPTDTQYF. DNA for the CDR3: TGCGCCAGCAGCTTGGTGACAGAGCCCACAGATACGCAGTATTTT.

The rearrangement joins TRBV7-6 to TRBJ1-1, with 7 bases aligning to TRBD1. The CDR3 covers 15 residues. The junction had 4 bases not matched to a gene; V was cut back by 2 bases and J by 1 base. The germline V gene encodes CDR1 SGHVS and CDR2 FNYEAQ. The CDR3 spells CASSLRSGGNTEAFF. The CDR3 nucleotides read TGTGCCAGCAGCTTAAGGTCAGGGGGGAACACTGAAGCTTTCTTT. Drawing the rest from reference TRBV7-6 and TRBJ1-1, the complete variable domain is GAGVSQSPRYKVTKRGQDVALRCDPISGHVSLYWYRQALGQGPEFLTYFNYEAQQDKSGLPNDRFSAERPEGSISTLTIQRTEQRDSAMYRCASSLRSGGNTEAFFGQGTRLTVV.

CDR3 coding DNA: TGTGCCAGCAGCTTGAGAAGTTGGGGCCAAGTAGAGACCCAGTACTTC. This sequence encodes CASSLRSWGQVETQYF. V and J are TRBV5-4 and TRBJ2-5; tentatively, D is TRBD1 (5 bases). This CDR3 region has 16 residues. Trimming pared 1 base from V and 4 bases from J, leaving 17 bases between. Germline CDR1 reads SGHNT; CDR2 reads YYREEE (reference sequence).

This clone was counted only a few times. The chain has TRBV10-2 and TRBJ1-2; a possible D gene is TRBD1 (5 bases). The germline V and J ends were trimmed by 3 bases and 5 bases, with 10 bases remaining between them. CDR3 length: 13 amino acids. Germline V gene data show CDR1 as WSHSY and CDR2 as SAAADI. The CDR3 protein is CASSDNGGYGYTF. The CDR3 coding sequence is TGCGCCAGCAGTGATAATGGGGGGTATGGCTACACCTTC.

The chain recombines TRBV13 with TRBJ2-7; 9 bases agree with TRBD2. CDR1 and CDR2 from the germline V gene are PRHDT and FYEKMQ (reference sequence). V trimming: 0 bases; J trimming: 3 bases; junction bases outside the gene matches: 9. This CDR3 has 17 amino acids. The CDR3 is CASSLGSLAGSLYEQYV. The DNA for the CDR3 is TGTGCCAGCAGCTTAGGCTCGCTAGCGGGATCCCTCTACGAGCAGTACGTC.

This clone was seen only once. The chain combines TRBV6-1 with TRBJ1-1, with TRBD1 identical over 7 bases. With V trimmed by 1 base and J by 4 bases, 9 bases remained unmatched. This CDR3 comprises 16 residues. Germline CDR1 is MNHNS and CDR2 is SASEGT. The CDR3 nucleotides read TGTGCCAGCAGTGAAGTACAGGGGCGAGGAGCCACTGAAGCTTTCTTT. Protein sequence: CASSEVQGRGATEAFF.

The chain combines TRBV4-1 with TRBJ2-3; 9 bases are a match to TRBD2. Looked up from germline, CDR1 is MGHRA and CDR2 is YSYEKL. Trimming removed 1 base from V and 3 bases from J; junction bases left unmatched: 5. CDR3 length equals 16 residues. The CDR3 DNA sequence: TGCGCCAGCAGCCAAGTAGCGGGAGTCGGTACAGATACGCAGTATTTT. This sequence encodes CASSQVAGVGTDTQYF.

This chain connects TRBV5-1 to TRBJ2-1, with D maybe TRBD2 (5 bases). Trimming removed 5 bases from V and 5 bases from J, with 14 bases in between. The CDR3 sequence is 14 residues long. The germline V gene has CDR1 SGHRS and CDR2 YFSETQ. This chain's CDR3 is CASSNSVGNNEQFF. The CDR3 DNA reads TGCGCCAGCAGTAATAGCGTGGGGAACAATGAGCAGTTCTTC.

The chain uses TRBV5-6 and TRBJ2-3, with no clear D. CDR1 is SGHDT, CDR2 YYEEEE, per germline. This CDR3 comprises 14 residues. V lost 5 bases and J 4 bases, leaving 14 bases between the germline ends. DNA of the CDR3: TGTGCCAGCAGAAGTAGCCCCTCGGCAGATACGCAGTATTTT. Protein sequence: CASRSSPSADTQYF.

In this sample, this clone turned up a few times. The V call is TRBV7-2, the J call TRBJ1-4, with TRBD1 as a possible D gene (5 bases). The germline V gene encodes CDR1 SGHTA and CDR2 FQGNSA. This CDR3 has 14 residues. Between the trimmed V and J ends, which lost 4 bases and 4 bases, there was a span of 10 bases. The CDR3 nucleotides read TGTGCCAGCAGCTCGGGACTGCGTAATGAAAAACTGTTTTTT. It specifies CASSSGLRNEKLFF. The variable domain in full, with the rest retrieved from reference TRBV7-2 and TRBJ1-4, is GAGVSQSPSNKVTEKGKDVELRCDPISGHTALYWYRQSLGQGLEFLIYFQGNSAPDKSGLPSDRFSAERTGGSVSTLTIQRTQQEDSAVYLCASSSGLRNEKLFFGSGTQLSVL.

The gene calls are TRBV25-1 and TRBJ2-4; 7 bases line up with TRBD2. This CDR3 comprises 14 residues. Germline CDR1 is MGHDK and CDR2 is SYGVNS. Trimming took 3 bases from V and 2 from J; bases not matched to a gene: 1. The CDR3 coding sequence is TGTGCCAGCAGTGATAGCGGGTCCAAAAACATTCAGTACTTC. This translates into CASSDSGSKNIQYF.

V and J are TRBV5-6 and TRBJ1-2; D ambiguous. The CDR3 has 13 amino acids. Trimming took 0 bases from V and 3 from J, leaving 6 bases between them. In germline, CDR1 is SGHDT, CDR2 YYEEEE. The CDR3 sequence is CASSLDQYYGYTF. The CDR3 DNA sequence: TGTGCCAGCAGCTTGGACCAGTACTATGGCTACACCTTC.

The V gene is TRBV6-4, the J gene TRBJ2-7; tentative D call: TRBD2 (6 bases). Germline V gene sequence: CDR1 MRHNA, CDR2 SNTAGT. Trimming removed 3 bases from V and 0 bases from J, with 18 bases in between. CDR3 length equals 17 residues. The CDR3 DNA sequence: TGTGCCAGCAGTGATTGCCCTTTTCGGAGGGACTCCTACGAGCAGTACGTC. Protein product: CASSDCPFRRDSYEQYV.

This sequence joins TRBV19 and TRBJ1-2; 8 bases line up with TRBD1. The germline V gene encodes CDR1 LNHDA and CDR2 SQIVND (reference sequence). The CDR3 sequence is 15 residues long. V lost 4 bases and J lost 2; bases outside the gene matches: 6. The CDR3 DNA follows: TGTGCCAGTAGTACCGGGACAGGCCGAAACTATGGCTACACCTTC. This gives the protein CASSTGTGRNYGYTF. Based on the CDR3 plus reference TRBV19 and TRBJ1-2, the full variable domain is DGGITQSPKYLFRKEGQNVTLSCEQNLNHDAMYWYRQDPGQGLRLIYYSQIVNDFQKGDIAEGYSVSREKKESFPLTVTSAQKNPTAFYLCASSTGTGRNYGYTFGSGTRLTVV.

This clone was detected a few times. The chain employs TRBV6-1 and TRBJ1-5; no clear D gene. CDR1 is MNHNS, CDR2 SASEGT, per germline. V lost 3 bases, J lost 3 bases, and 6 bases lay in between. This CDR3 contains 13 residues. The CDR3 bases are TGTGCCAGCAGTGACCAGTCCAATCAGCCCCAGCATTTT. Its protein is CASSDQSNQPQHF.

J is TRBJ2-3 and V is TRBV6-6, with 8 bases lining up with TRBD2. CDR1 and CDR2 from the germline V gene are MNHNY and SVGAGI (reference sequence). V trimming: 6 bases; J trimming: 0 bases; junction bases outside the gene matches: 5. CDR3 length: 15 amino acids. Written as DNA, the CDR3 is TGTGCCAGCAGCTCCACTAGCGGTAGCACAGATACGCAGTATTTT. Amino acids: CASSSTSGSTDTQYF.

Concerning this clone: Additional DNA sequences in this sample encode the identical CDR3. V is TRBV7-7 and J is TRBJ2-2; 10 bases fit TRBD1. This CDR3 spans 15 amino acids. Germline values: CDR1 SSHAT, CDR2 FNYEAQ (reference sequence). In nucleotides, the CDR3 is TGTGCTAGTAGCCGGGACAGGGGTGGCACCGGGGAGCTGTTTTTT. Its translation is CASSRDRGGTGELFF.

This clone has a handful of counts. The chain is built from TRBV6-1 and TRBJ2-1; D ambiguous. The V and J ends lost 9 bases and 0 bases respectively, with 9 bases between them. Germline-derived CDR1 and CDR2 are MNHNS and SASEGT. CDR3 length: 13 residues. CDR3 DNA: TGTGCCAGTAAGCTAGTCTCCTACAATGAGCAGTTCTTC. This translates into CASKLVSYNEQFF.

The chain is built from TRBV5-1 and TRBJ2-2; TRBD2 matches at 7 bases. The CDR3 covers 15 residues. Germline values: CDR1 SGHRS, CDR2 YFSETQ. Unmatched junction bases numbered 7, after V lost 4 bases and J lost 4 bases. CDR3 DNA: TGCGCCAGCAGCCCGGGAGGCGTCGGCACCGGGGAGCTGTTTTTT. It codes for CASSPGGVGTGELFF.

The chain carries TRBV19 and TRBJ2-2; no definite D call. V was cut by 3 bases and J by 5 bases, with 7 bases left in between. CDR3 size: 13 residues. CDR1 is LNHDA and CDR2 is SQIVND in the germline V gene (reference sequence). The CDR3 DNA is TGTGCCAGTAGTATTGTGCTAACCGGGGAGCTGTTTTTT. Its translation: CASSIVLTGELFF.

As for this clone: The DNA is omitted, as the CDR3 cannot be located on it reliably, and the CDR3 follows TCRdb's listing. CDR3 in amino acids: CASSKVGQGATRTGTQYF. The chain carries TRBV21-1 and TRBJ2-3; the listed D gene, TRBD1, was not tested against the DNA. TRBV21-1 is listed as a pseudogene. The length of the CDR3 is 18 amino acids, counting both ends.

This chain links TRBV4-1 with TRBJ1-1; D gene unclear. V lost 0 bases, J lost 4 bases, and 12 bases lay in between. From germline, CDR1 is MGHRA and CDR2 YSYEKL. This CDR3 is built from 15 residues. CDR3 region: CASSQDGNRGTEAFF. The CDR3 DNA follows: TGCGCCAGCAGCCAAGATGGCAACCGGGGCACTGAAGCTTTCTTT.